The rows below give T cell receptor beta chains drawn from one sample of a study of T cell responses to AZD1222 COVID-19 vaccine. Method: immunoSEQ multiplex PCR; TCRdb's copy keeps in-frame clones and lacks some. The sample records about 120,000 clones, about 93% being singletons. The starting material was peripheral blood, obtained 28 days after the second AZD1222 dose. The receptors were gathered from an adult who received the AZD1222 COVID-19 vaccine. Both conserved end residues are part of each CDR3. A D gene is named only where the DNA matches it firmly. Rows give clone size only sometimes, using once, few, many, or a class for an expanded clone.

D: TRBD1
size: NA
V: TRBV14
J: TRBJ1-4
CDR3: CASSQDIGQDRMKKLFF
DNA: TGTGCCAGCAGCCAAGATATAGGACAGGACCGAATGAAGAAACTGTTTTTT

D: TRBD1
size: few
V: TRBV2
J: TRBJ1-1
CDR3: CASSGRQGQAEAFF
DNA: TGTGCCAGCAGTGGCCGACAGGGGCAGGCTGAAGCTTTCTTT

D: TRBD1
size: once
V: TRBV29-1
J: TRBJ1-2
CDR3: CSVLSGQGLYGYTF
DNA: TGCAGCGTTCTGTCGGGACAGGGGCTCTATGGCTACACCTTC

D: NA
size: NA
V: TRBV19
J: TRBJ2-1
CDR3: CASSTPGTNESAVRNEQFF
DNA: TGTGCCAGTAGTACTCCCGGGACAAACGAGTCGGCAGTACGCAATGAGCAGTTCTTC

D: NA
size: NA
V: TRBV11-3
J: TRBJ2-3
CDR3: CASSLGTLDTQYF
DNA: TGTGCCAGCAGCTTGGGGACCCTGGATACGCAGTATTTT

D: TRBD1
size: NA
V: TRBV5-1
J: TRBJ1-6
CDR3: CASSPEGQGNSPLHF
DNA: TGCGCCAGCAGCCCGGAGGGACAGGGGAACTCACCCCTCCACTTT

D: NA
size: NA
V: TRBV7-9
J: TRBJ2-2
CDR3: CASSGRTESNTGELFF
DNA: TGTGCCAGCAGCGGTAGGACAGAATCGAACACCGGGGAGCTGTTTTTT

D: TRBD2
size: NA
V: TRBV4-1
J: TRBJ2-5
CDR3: CASSQVQREGRRETQYF
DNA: TGCGCCAGCAGCCAAGTCCAGCGGGAGGGCCGCAGGGAGACCCAGTACTTC

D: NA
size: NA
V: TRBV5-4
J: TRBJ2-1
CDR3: CASSRGTLGEVSYNEQFF
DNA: TGTGCCAGCAGCCGAGGGACTTTAGGGGAGGTATCCTACAATGAGCAGTTCTTC

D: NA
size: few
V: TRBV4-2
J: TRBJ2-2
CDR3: CASSPAGQTGELFF
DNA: TGTGCCAGCAGCCCAGCCGGGCAAACCGGGGAGCTGTTTTTT

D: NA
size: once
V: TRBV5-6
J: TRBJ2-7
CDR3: CASSLTGWEQYF
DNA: TGTGCCAGCAGTTTGACAGGTTGGGAGCAGTACTTC

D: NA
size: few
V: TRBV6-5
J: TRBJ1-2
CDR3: CASSYGQGKTGGYTF
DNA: TGTGCCAGCAGTTACGGGCAGGGGAAGACCGGTGGCTACACCTTC

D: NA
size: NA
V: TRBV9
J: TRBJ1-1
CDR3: CASSVMGGTEAFF
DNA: TGTGCCAGCAGCGTAATGGGGGGCACTGAAGCTTTCTTT

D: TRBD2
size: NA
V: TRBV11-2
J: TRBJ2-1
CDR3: CASSFGSGGYNEQFF
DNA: TGTGCCAGCAGCTTCGGTAGCGGGGGCTACAATGAGCAGTTCTTC

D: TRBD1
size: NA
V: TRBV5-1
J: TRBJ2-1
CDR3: CASTEDRGYNEQFF
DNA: TGCGCCAGCACCGAGGACAGGGGTTACAATGAGCAGTTCTTC

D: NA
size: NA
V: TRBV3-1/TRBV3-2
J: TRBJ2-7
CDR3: CASSQDLVQGHEQYF
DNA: TGTGCCAGCAGCCAAGATCTTGTCCAGGGCCACGAGCAGTACTTC

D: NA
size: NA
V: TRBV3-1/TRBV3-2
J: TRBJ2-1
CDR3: CASSPRTPEQFF
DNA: TGTGCCAGCAGCCCACGGACACCTGAGCAGTTCTTC

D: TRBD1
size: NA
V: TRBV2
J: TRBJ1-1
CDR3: CAIPGGRVNTEAFF
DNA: TGTGCCATCCCAGGGGGAAGGGTGAACACTGAAGCTTTCTTT

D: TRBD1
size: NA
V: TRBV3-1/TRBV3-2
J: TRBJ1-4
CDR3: CASSSAGQGFEKLFF
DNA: TGTGCCAGCAGCTCAGCGGGACAGGGATTTGAAAAACTGTTTTTT

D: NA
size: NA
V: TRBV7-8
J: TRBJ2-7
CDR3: CASSLGRYEQYF
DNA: TGTGCCAGCAGCCTCGGGAGATACGAGCAGTACTTC

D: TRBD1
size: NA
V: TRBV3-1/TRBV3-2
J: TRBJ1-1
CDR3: CASSPRTGGFDTEAFF
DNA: TGTGCCAGCAGCCCGCGGACAGGGGGCTTCGACACTGAAGCTTTCTTT

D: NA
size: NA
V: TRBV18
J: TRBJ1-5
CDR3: CASSPSSGQTRSHSNQPQHF
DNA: TGTGCCAGCTCACCATCTTCGGGACAAACCAGAAGCCATAGCAATCAGCCCCAGCATTTT

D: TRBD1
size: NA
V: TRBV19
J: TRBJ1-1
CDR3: CASSIGTGPTEAFF
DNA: TGTGCCAGTAGTATAGGGACAGGGCCCACTGAAGCTTTCTTT

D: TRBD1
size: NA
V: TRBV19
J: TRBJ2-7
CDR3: CASSLRQGYEQYF
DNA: TGTGCCAGTAGTTTACGACAGGGCTACGAGCAGTACTTC

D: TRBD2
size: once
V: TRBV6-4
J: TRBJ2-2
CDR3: CASSRLAGEGGELFF
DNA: TGTGCCAGCAGCCGACTAGCGGGAGAGGGCGGGGAGCTGTTTTTT

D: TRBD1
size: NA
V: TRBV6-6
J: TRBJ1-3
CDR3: CATKRRDSLGNTIYF
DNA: TGTGCCACAAAACGCCGGGACAGCCTCGGAAACACCATATATTTT

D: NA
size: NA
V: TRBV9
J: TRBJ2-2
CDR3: CASSVGLRNIPGELFF
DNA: TGTGCCAGCAGCGTAGGGCTTCGTAATATCCCCGGGGAGCTGTTTTTT

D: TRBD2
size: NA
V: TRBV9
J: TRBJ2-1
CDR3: CASSAGLAGALSYNEQFF
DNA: TGTGCCAGCAGCGCGGGACTAGCGGGGGCCCTATCCTACAATGAGCAGTTCTTC

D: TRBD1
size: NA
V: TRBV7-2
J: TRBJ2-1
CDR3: CASSLGWQGVQRSYNEQFF
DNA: TGTGCCAGCAGCTTAGGTTGGCAGGGGGTACAGAGGTCCTACAATGAGCAGTTCTTC

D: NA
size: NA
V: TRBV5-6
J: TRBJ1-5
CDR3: CASSLAGVGGNQPQHF
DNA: TGTGCCAGCAGCTTGGCCGGGGTGGGGGGCAATCAGCCCCAGCATTTT

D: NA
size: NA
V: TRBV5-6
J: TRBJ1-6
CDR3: CASSLMEGGSSPLHF
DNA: TGTGCCAGCAGCTTGATGGAGGGCGGGTCTTCCCCCCTCCACTTT

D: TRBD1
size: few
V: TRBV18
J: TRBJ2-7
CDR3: CASSPPLRQGLGSEQYF
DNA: TGTGCCAGCTCACCACCCTTACGACAGGGTCTCGGAAGCGAGCAGTACTTC

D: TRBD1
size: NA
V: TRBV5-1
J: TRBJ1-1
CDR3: CASSLGRDRDRRSTEAFF
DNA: TGCGCCAGCAGCTTGGGCCGGGACAGGGACCGTCGGAGCACTGAAGCTTTCTTT

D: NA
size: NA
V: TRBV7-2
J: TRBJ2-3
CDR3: CASSLLASDTQYF
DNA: TGTGCCAGCAGCTTGCTGGCGTCTGATACGCAGTATTTT

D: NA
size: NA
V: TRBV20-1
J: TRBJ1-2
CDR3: CSASISPISTGGYTF
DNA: TGCAGTGCTAGTATCTCACCTATCTCTACGGGGGGCTACACCTTC

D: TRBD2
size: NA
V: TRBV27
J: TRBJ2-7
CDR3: CASRSGTSGSYEQYF
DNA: TGTGCCAGCAGATCCGGGACTAGCGGGAGCTACGAGCAGTACTTC

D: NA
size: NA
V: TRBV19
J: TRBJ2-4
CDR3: CASSIVRVDLTKNIQYF
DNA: TGTGCCAGTAGTATAGTTAGGGTAGATTTAACCAAAAACATTCAGTACTTC

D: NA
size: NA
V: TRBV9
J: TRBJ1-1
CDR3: CASSEGERALSKAEAFF
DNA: TGTGCCAGCAGCGAGGGGGAGAGGGCCCTGTCGAAGGCTGAAGCTTTCTTT

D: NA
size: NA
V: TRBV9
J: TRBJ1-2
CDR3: CASSVVGGPVPGYTF
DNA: TGTGCCAGCAGCGTAGTGGGGGGCCCAGTCCCTGGCTACACCTTC

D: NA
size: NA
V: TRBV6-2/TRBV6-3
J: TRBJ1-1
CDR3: CASSNRRYTEAFF
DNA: TGTGCCAGCAGTAATAGACGGTACACTGAAGCTTTCTTT

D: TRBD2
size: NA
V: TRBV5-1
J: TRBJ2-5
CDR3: CASSSGLADQETQYF
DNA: TGCGCCAGCAGCTCTGGACTAGCGGACCAAGAGACCCAGTACTTC

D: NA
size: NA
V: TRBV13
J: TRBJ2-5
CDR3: CASSLGDEETQYF
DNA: TGTGCCAGCAGCTTAGGGGATGAGGAGACCCAGTACTTC

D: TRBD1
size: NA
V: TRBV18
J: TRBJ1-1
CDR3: CASSPQGQGETEAFF
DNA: TGTGCCAGCTCACCCCAAGGACAGGGGGAAACTGAAGCTTTCTTT